The 23 T cell receptor beta chains listed next were all sequenced from one sample in a study of shared clonotypes between healthy human individuals. Only in-frame clones appear in the TCRdb table, and some are missing; sequencing was by immunoSEQ multiplex PCR. The sample has 2 million to 2.5 million clones; more than 80% are singletons. Material for sequencing was naive CD4+ T cells from PBMCs. Subset noted: CD45RA+ positively selected. These receptors came from a man between 18 and 35 years old in good health. Some clones in this sample may be carry-over from other donors' samples.

A single count supports this clone. V gene TRBV28 combines with J gene TRBJ1-1, with TRBD1 as a possible D gene (6 bases). V was clipped by 6 bases and J by 4 bases, with 12 bases between them. CDR1 and CDR2 from the germline V gene are MDHEN and SYDVKM. The CDR3 has 13 residues. Written as DNA, the CDR3 is TGTGCCAGCAGACCCGGAGGGGGCACTGAAGCTTTCTTT. Translating it yields CASRPGGGTEAFF.

As for this clone: The sample has other DNA sequences that encode this CDR3 too. The CDR3 reads CASSLADSSYNEQFF. In nucleotides, the CDR3 is TGCGCCAGCAGCTTGGCTGACTCCTCATACAATGAGCAGTTCTTC. The chain uses TRBV5-1 and TRBJ2-1; D unclear. The germline V gene has CDR1 SGHRS and CDR2 YFSETQ. V lost 0 bases and J 4 bases, leaving 11 bases between the germline ends. The CDR3 extends over 15 amino acids.

This rearrangement joins TRBV27 to TRBJ2-5; 11 bases line up with TRBD1. The length of the CDR3 is 16 residues. Germline V lookup: CDR1 MNHEY, CDR2 SMNVEV (reference sequence). Losses at the gene ends were 10 bases for V and 1 base for J; bases not matched to a gene: 11. The CDR3 DNA sequence: TGTGCCAACCAGGCCTTTGGGACAGGGGGCCAAGAGACCCAGTACTTC. This encodes CANQAFGTGGQETQYF.

This chain joins TRBV30 and TRBJ2-7; D assignment may be TRBD1 or TRBD2 (6 bases each). With 0 bases removed from V and 7 bases from J, the gap between germline ends came to 10 bases. The germline CDR1 and CDR2 sequences are GTSNPN and SVGIG (reference sequence). The CDR3 extends over 12 amino acids. CDR3 sequence (DNA): TGTGCCTGGAGTGTTGGGGGGCGAGAGCAGTACTTC. Protein: CAWSVGGREQYF.

V gene TRBV11-2 combines with J gene TRBJ2-7, with D perhaps being TRBD1 or TRBD2 (6 bases each). V was trimmed by 2 bases and J by 5 bases, leaving 19 bases between them. Per the germline V gene, CDR1 is SGHAT and CDR2 is FQNNGV. This CDR3 is built from 16 residues. The CDR3 DNA is TGTGCCAGCAGCTTAAGGGGGGCACTGAACGTCGACGAGCAGTACTTC. Translated, it gives CASSLRGALNVDEQYF. Full variable domain (outside the CDR3, taken from reference TRBV11-2 and TRBJ2-7): EAGVAQSPRYKIIEKRQSVAFWCNPISGHATLYWYQQILGQGPKLLIQFQNNGVVDDSQLPKDRFSAERLKGVDSTLKIQPAKLEDSAVYLCASSLRGALNVDEQYFGPGTRLTVT.

The CDR3 DNA reads as TGTGCCAGCCCCCCCAGGGGAGAGACCCAGTACTTC. Amino acid sequence: CASPPRGETQYF. The chain employs TRBV9 and TRBJ2-5; D is perhaps TRBD1 (6 bases). CDR1 is SGDLS, CDR2 YYNGEE, per germline. This CDR3 spans 12 amino acids. Trimming pared 7 bases from V and 4 bases from J, leaving 11 bases between.

The gene calls are TRBV19 and TRBJ1-5, with a tentative D call TRBD1 (5 bases). Trimming cost V 6 bases and J 0 bases, with 18 bases left between them. Germline V gives CDR1 LNHDA, CDR2 SQIVND (reference sequence). This CDR3 comprises 17 residues. This CDR3 is CASRTYSGTHSNQPQHF. The CDR3, as DNA: TGTGCCAGTAGAACCTATAGTGGGACCCATAGCAATCAGCCCCAGCATTTT.

The genes are TRBV10-3 and TRBJ2-7; tentative D call: TRBD1 (6 bases). The V gene lost 6 bases and the J gene lost 0 bases, with 12 bases spanning the gap. The CDR3 has 14 amino acids. Looked up from germline, CDR1 is ENHRY and CDR2 is SYGVKD. In DNA form, the CDR3 reads TGTGCCATCAGGGGGGCAGGGATCTCCTACGAGCAGTACTTC. The encoded protein is CAIRGAGISYEQYF.

The CDR3 region has the DNA TGTGGGGGGAGGCCCGCTAACTATGGCTACACCTTC. This encodes CGGRPANYGYTF. The J gene is TRBJ1-2, the V gene TRBV28; weak D call: TRBD1 (5 bases). Per germline, CDR1 MDHEN and CDR2 SYDVKM. The CDR3 sequence is 12 residues long.

V gene TRBV5-1 combines with J gene TRBJ2-7; D gene uncertain. Trimming pared 5 bases from V and 6 bases from J, leaving 18 bases between. The CDR3 totals 14 residues. CDR1 and CDR2 from the germline V gene are SGHRS and YFSETQ. This CDR3 reads CASSLDRDVGEQYF. The CDR3 DNA is TGCGCCAGCAGTCTCGACCGCGATGTTGGCGAGCAGTACTTC.

This chain uses TRBV27 with TRBJ2-3, with TRBD2 matching 7 bases. This CDR3 has 16 amino acids. Germline trimming cut 5 bases from V and 4 bases from J; bases unmatched to any gene: 12. Germline V lookup: CDR1 MNHEY, CDR2 SMNVEV (reference sequence). The CDR3 coding sequence is TGTGCCAGCAGTCCACTACTAGCGATGAGGCCAGATACGCAGTATTTT. Its translation: CASSPLLAMRPDTQYF.

The chain combines TRBV4-1 with TRBJ2-3, with 7 bases matching TRBD2. V lost 1 base, J lost 9 bases, and 16 bases stayed unmatched. This CDR3 is built from 17 residues. Germline-derived CDR1 and CDR2 are MGHRA and YSYEKL. For the CDR3, the DNA is TGCGCCAGCAGCCAAGTGGAGATTAGCGGGCCTATGGGCACGCAGTATTTT. Protein product: CASSQVEISGPMGTQYF.

The chain combines TRBV5-1 with TRBJ2-5; no clear D gene. V was pared by 7 bases and J by 7 bases, with 2 bases between. The CDR3 has 8 amino acids. Germline loops: CDR1 SGHRS, CDR2 YFSETQ. DNA of the CDR3: TGCGCCAGCTCGACCCAGTACTTC. Its protein product is CASSTQYF. Variable domain in full (rest from reference TRBV5-1 and TRBJ2-5): KAGVTQTPRYLIKTRGQQVTLSCSPISGHRSVSWYQQTPGQGLQFLFEYFSETQRNKGNFPGRFSGRQFSNSRSEMNVSTLELGDSALYLCASSTQYFGPGTRLLVL.

The CDR3 DNA sequence: TGTGCCAGCAGGTCAAGATGGAACACCGGGGAGCTGTTTTTT. Residues: CASRSRWNTGELFF. V usage is TRBV7-2 and J usage is TRBJ2-2; D gene uncertain. Germline V gene sequence: CDR1 SGHTA, CDR2 FQGNSA. Trimming stripped 6 bases from V and 1 base from J, with 9 bases between. The CDR3 is 14 amino acids.

As to this clone: The identical CDR3 is also encoded by other nucleotide sequences in the sample. V and J are TRBV5-1 and TRBJ2-2; 9 positions agree with TRBD2. In germline, CDR1 is SGHRS, CDR2 YFSETQ. CDR3 length equals 17 residues. Trimming cost V 0 bases and J 4 bases; bases outside gene matches: 7. This CDR3 reads CASSLGLAGVGTGELFF. The CDR3 DNA sequence: TGCGCCAGCAGCTTGGGTTTAGCGGGAGTAGGCACCGGGGAGCTGTTTTTT.

V usage is TRBV6-4 and J usage is TRBJ2-3, with TRBD2 as a possible D gene (6 bases). V was clipped by 2 bases and J by 0 bases, with 9 bases between them. Germline V gives CDR1 MRHNA, CDR2 SNTAGT. This CDR3 has 15 amino acids. CDR3 nucleotide sequence: TGTGCCAGCAGTGACGTTGCGGGAAGCACAGATACGCAGTATTTT. Translated: CASSDVAGSTDTQYF.

This clone occurred once. The J gene is TRBJ1-5, the V gene TRBV28; no firm D call. Per the germline V gene, CDR1 is MDHEN and CDR2 is SYDVKM. Trimming removed 6 bases at V and 2 bases at J, with 17 bases between. The CDR3 loop spans 16 amino acids. The CDR3 nucleotides are TGTGCCAGCAGCCTATACTCTGGGGAGGGCAATCAGCCCCAGCATTTT. It translates to CASSLYSGEGNQPQHF.

The chain combines TRBV10-1 with TRBJ1-2; D gene ambiguous. The germline V gene encodes CDR1 WNHNN and CDR2 SYGVQD (reference sequence). This CDR3 is built from 14 residues. V was shortened by 2 bases and J by 7 bases, with 14 bases between the two germline ends. This CDR3 is CASSEAAGSGGYTF. For the CDR3, the DNA is TGCGCCAGCAGTGAGGCGGCCGGCTCGGGTGGCTACACCTTC.

The V gene is TRBV30, the J gene TRBJ2-3; D not certain. V lost 0 bases, J lost 0 bases, and 7 bases lay in between. The CDR3 extends over 14 amino acids. Germline V CDR1 and CDR2: GTSNPN, SVGIG (reference sequence). DNA of the CDR3: TGTGCCTGGAGTGTATCGTCCAGCACAGATACGCAGTATTTT. Amino acid sequence: CAWSVSSSTDTQYF.

The chain has TRBV6-6 and TRBJ1-1, with D perhaps matching TRBD1 (5 bases). There are 14 residues in the CDR3. Trimming pared 5 bases from V and 5 bases from J, leaving 15 bases between. Germline V gives CDR1 MNHNY, CDR2 SVGAGI (reference sequence). This CDR3 is CASSLQDGGTEAFF. The CDR3, as DNA: TGTGCCAGCAGTCTACAGGATGGGGGGACTGAAGCTTTCTTT.

This sequence joins TRBV6-6 and TRBJ2-3; TRBD2 aligns across 13 bases. Germline V gene lookup returns CDR1 MNHNY and CDR2 SVGAGI (reference sequence). The V gene end was trimmed by 10 bases and the J gene end by 1 base; junction bases not matched to a gene: 5. The CDR3 runs to 15 residues. DNA of the CDR3: TGTGCCACCACACTAGCGGGGGGGGGCACAGATACGCAGTATTTT. Residues: CATTLAGGGTDTQYF.

V gene TRBV5-4 combines with J gene TRBJ1-3, with TRBD1 matching over 9 bases. Per the germline V gene, CDR1 is SGHNT and CDR2 is YYREEE (reference sequence). This CDR3 contains 15 residues. V lost 4 bases to trimming and J lost 4 bases; unmatched junction nucleotides: 6. The CDR3 protein is CASSRQGVVGNTIYF. For the CDR3, the DNA is TGTGCCAGCAGCCGACAGGGGGTGGTAGGAAACACCATATATTTT.

The genes are TRBV29-1 and TRBJ1-1; D is possibly TRBD1 (6 bases). Trimming left V 5 bases short and J 0 bases short, with 13 bases between. This CDR3 has 14 residues. CDR1 is SQVTM and CDR2 is ANQGSEA in the germline V gene. CDR3 nucleotides: TGCAGCGTTACTGGACAGAGAATGAACACTGAAGCTTTCTTT. Amino acid sequence: CSVTGQRMNTEAFF.